This TCR beta chain came from a study of molecular identifiers for immune sequencing clone quantification. Bulk libraries came from a prior protocol with listed TCR primers. Via MiXCR, TCRdb re-called the PCR reads, giving one row per CDR3 protein. The sample comprises about 510,000 distinct CDR3 sequences, around 23% of which are singletons, and 0.76% rests with the top ten. This clonotype was picked up many times. A CD8+CD4-CCR7+CD45RA+ phenotype served as the sorting definition for naive CD8 T cells. The CDR3 has 15 residues. Trimming shortened V by 0 bases and J by 0 bases, and 8 bases separated the two germline ends. CDR1 is MGHRA and CDR2 is YSYEKL in the germline V gene.

Sequencing used naive CD8+ T cells from blood, with Jurkat cell RNA spiked in. Subset denoted: FACS-sorted CD8+CD4-CCR7+CD45RA+ naive T cells. This sequence was found in a human donor in good health. Some libraries in this study had Jurkat cell RNA spiked in. The J gene is TRBJ1-1, the V gene TRBV4-1; no definite D call. CDR3 residues: CASSQDRNMNTEAFF. CDR3 sequence (DNA): TGCGCCAGCAGCCAAGATAGAAACATGAACACTGAAGCTTTCTTT.